The present T cell receptor beta chain was sequenced within a study of vaccination and CD4 T cells after COVID-19. At the level of the study: Participants were administered two doses of either the BNT162b2 or the mRNA-1273 vaccine.

Cultured CD4+ T cell DNA was sequenced using the Oncomine TCR Beta short-read assay. TCRdb ran MiXCR on the PCR reads and lists one entry per CDR3 protein. The table has around 8,000 distinct CDR3 sequences, less than 50% seen once; the top ten hold approximately 20%. This clonotype has just a few counts. Its antigen is still unknown. In germline, CDR1 is DFQATT, CDR2 SNEGSKA (reference sequence). The CDR3 covers 15 residues. The ends lost 2 bases at V and 4 bases at J; junction bases unmatched: 7. Treatment in this sample: roughly 11-day PBMC culture with coronavirus spike peptide pools or control peptides (ViraFEST assay). The unexposed donor gave CD4+ T cells before the COVID-19 pandemic (2011-2018).

This clonotype originated in a human donor in good health. The chain is built from TRBV20-1 and TRBJ2-3, with 9 bases lining up with TRBD2. Input material: CD4+ T cells from blood, cultured in vitro. The CDR3 loop is CSARRPGLASDTQYF. CDR3 in DNA: TGCAGTGCTAGACGTCCGGGACTAGCCTCAGATACGCAGTATTTT.